This T cell receptor beta chain derives from a study of cytomegalovirus exposure and HLA in healthy donors. The donors (healthy individuals) were bone marrow donors. From germline, CDR1 is SGDLS and CDR2 YYNGEE. The CDR3 is 16 amino acids. Trimming took 0 bases from V and 5 from J, leaving 12 bases between them. Findings and caveats of the study: Later work found that TCR association rates differed between HLA loci; DRB1 had the most and HLA-C the fewest. Some V segments (TRBV6-2 and TRBV6-3 among them) were excluded as indistinguishable.

The PCR was carried out with 60 Vbeta primers and 13 Jbeta primers. Sequencing used immunoSEQ multiplex PCR; TCRdb keeps in-frame clones, though not all of them. Of some 88,000 clones in the sample, roughly 63% were seen once. This clone was seen a single time. The antigen remains undetermined. This sequence originates from a woman in her twenties or thirties in good health and CMV-seronegative. The gene calls are TRBV9 and TRBJ2-6; the D gene is possibly TRBD2 (6 bases). Material for sequencing was PBMCs. The CDR3 sequence: CASSVGRGARANVLTF. CDR3 bases: TGTGCCAGCAGCGTAGGGAGGGGCGCGAGGGCCAACGTCCTGACTTTC.